This record looks at one TCR beta chain sequence and its context. Its antigen is unknown. The Oncomine TCR Beta short-read assay sequenced DNA from cultured CD4+ T cells. Genomic DNA from cultured CD4+ T cells was extracted. TCRdb passed the PCR reads through MiXCR, listing each CDR3 protein once. The table includes thousands of distinct CDR3 sequences, approximately 48% detected once. As to treatment: roughly 10-day PBMC culture with coronavirus spike peptide pools or control peptides (ViraFEST assay). Expansion of antigen-specific T cells with peptide pools by ViraFEST preceded sequencing of TCRs. This sample is part of a study of vaccination and CD4 T cells after COVID-19. Study-wide background: Convalescent patients, SARS-CoV-2 positive by nasal swab PCR, comprised 9 or 10 mild cases and one severe case.

This CDR3 comprises 17 residues. The germline V and J ends were trimmed by 1 base and 2 bases, with 18 bases remaining between them. CDR1 SGHTA and CDR2 FQGNSA come from the germline V gene. The rearrangement uses TRBV7-2 and TRBJ2-7; tentatively, D is TRBD2 (6 bases). Sequencing used CD4+ T cells from blood, cultured in vitro. This sequence originates from a human donor who had recovered from COVID-19. CDR3 sequence reads: CASSLGLALAPTYEQYF. The CDR3 DNA follows: TGTGCCAGCAGCTTAGGATTGGCGCTAGCGCCGACCTACGAGCAGTACTTC.